This paragraph reports one T cell receptor beta chain. Antigen: not known. This entry is derived from a study of T cell repertoires in cytomegalovirus infection. Study-level information: Matching HLA type, along with CMV infection, was indicated by public TCR beta signatures.

V was pared by 4 bases and J by 5 bases, with 14 bases between. This CDR3 contains 14 residues. From germline, CDR1 is MGHRA and CDR2 YSYEKL. Each CDR3 protein gets one entry after TCRdb re-called the reads with MiXCR. The data contain 400,000 to 600,000 distinct CDR3 sequences, about 44% of them singletons. The receptor's source is a human donor in good health (CMV status not recorded). Some clones in this sample may be carry-over from other donors' samples. The chain uses TRBV4-1 and TRBJ1-1; D not resolved. The material sequenced was cultured PBMCs, taken from culture after CMV antigen stimulation. CDR3 sequence reads: CASSLGIGRTEAFF. The CDR3 DNA follows: TGCGCCAGCAGCCTCGGAATTGGGAGGACTGAAGCTTTCTTT.